This T cell receptor beta chain was identified in a study of identical twins. The ends were cut back, 3 bases at V and 3 bases at J, with 8 bases in the middle. The CDR3 loop spans 13 amino acids. Germline V CDR1 and CDR2: SGHTA, FQGNSA. About this clonotype: Antigen unknown.

TCRdb reprocessed the 5' RACE reads with MiXCR, giving one entry per CDR3 protein. The sample contains 520,000 or so distinct CDR3 sequences, around 20% of which appear only once. The study, taken as a whole, reports: Shared out-of-frame alpha sequences (those common to twins) showed excess low generation probability. Invariant MAIT and iNKT cells could partly confound zero-insertion analyses.

Separately, the same data were catalogued under a study of T cells expressing NK-cell markers. That investigation notes: The eight sequenced donors comprised seven who were HCMV-seropositive and one who was seronegative. NKG2C+ dominant clonotypes from a handful of donors made up about 1.0-8% of CD8+ T cells.

The chain combines TRBV7-2 with TRBJ1-1; a possible D gene is TRBD1 (5 bases). This TCR was recovered from a young woman in good health. The sample comprised CD4+ T cells sorted from blood. In DNA, the CDR3 is TGTGCCAGCAGCTTCTGGGGGGACACTGAAGCTTTCTTT. Translating it yields CASSFWGDTEAFF.